This TCR beta chain appears in the sequencing data of a study of T-cell reconstitution after alpha-beta-depleted transplantation in children. Study-level results: The main origin of T-cell counts and diversity one year after transplant was newly produced T cells. Reportedly, roughly two months post-transplant, alpha-beta T cells arose from several hundred expanded graft clones. Certain patients had high TCRbeta diversity at day 60, and it came from recipient T cells and thymic progenitors that survived.

In its sample, this clonotype was seen many times. No antigen is known for it. The germline CDR1 and CDR2 sequences are SGHTA and FQGNSA. V lost 7 bases to trimming and J lost 6 bases, with 17 bases between them. The CDR3 is made up of 14 amino acids. Unique molecular identifiers were incorporated when the TCRbeta library was constructed. A single record per CDR3 protein comes from TCRdb applying MiXCR to the PCR reads. This sample carries around 52,000 distinct CDR3 sequences, 5% to 6.5% of them seen once, and the ten largest clones take 30% to 35%. The sequence derives from a female patient between 2 and 10 years old who had a stem cell transplant for aplastic anemia, so the T cells may come from the graft donor. The V call is TRBV7-2, the J call TRBJ2-3; D might be TRBD1 or TRBD2, each matching 6 bases. Sequencing was performed on PBMCs, mostly from graft donor cells, taken 60 days after TCRalphabeta/CD19-depleted stem cell transplant. In DNA form, the CDR3 reads TGTGCCAGCACCCTAACCCCCGGGGGCGATACGCAGTATTTT. It translates to CASTLTPGGDTQYF.